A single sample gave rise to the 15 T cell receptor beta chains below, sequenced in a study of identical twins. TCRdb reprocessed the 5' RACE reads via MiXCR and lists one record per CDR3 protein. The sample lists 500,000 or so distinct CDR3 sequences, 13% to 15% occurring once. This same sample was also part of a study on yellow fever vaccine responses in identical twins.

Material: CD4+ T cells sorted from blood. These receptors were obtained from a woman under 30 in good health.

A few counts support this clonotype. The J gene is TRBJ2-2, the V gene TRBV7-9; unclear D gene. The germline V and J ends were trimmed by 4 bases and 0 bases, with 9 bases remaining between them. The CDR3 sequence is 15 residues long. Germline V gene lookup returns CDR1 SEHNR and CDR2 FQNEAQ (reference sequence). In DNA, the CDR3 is TGTGCCAGCAGCTATTTAGGTCCGAACACCGGGGAGCTGTTTTTT. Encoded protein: CASSYLGPNTGELFF.

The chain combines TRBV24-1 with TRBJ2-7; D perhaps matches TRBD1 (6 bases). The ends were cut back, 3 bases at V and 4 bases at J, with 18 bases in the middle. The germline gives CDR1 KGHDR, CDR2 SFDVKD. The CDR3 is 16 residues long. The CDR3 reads CATSDPNSGTLYEQYF. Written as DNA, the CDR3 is TGTGCCACCAGTGATCCGAACTCCGGGACACTTTACGAGCAGTACTTC.

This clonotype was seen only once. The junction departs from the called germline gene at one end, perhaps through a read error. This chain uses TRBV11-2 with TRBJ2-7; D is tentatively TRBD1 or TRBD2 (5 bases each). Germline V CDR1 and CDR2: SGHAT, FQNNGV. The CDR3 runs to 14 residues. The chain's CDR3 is CASSLAGPTYEQCF. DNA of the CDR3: TGTGCCAGCAGCTTAGCGGGACCCACCTACGAGCAGTGCTTC.

CDR3 nucleotides: TGTGCCAGCAGAACAGGGGTGGGAGAGACCCAGTACTTC. Translating gives CASRTGVGETQYF. V is TRBV6-6 and J is TRBJ2-5; 7 nucleotides match TRBD1. V lost 6 bases and J lost 4; bases outside the gene matches: 5. Germline V gene sequence: CDR1 MNHNY, CDR2 SVGAGI (reference sequence). The CDR3 has 13 residues.

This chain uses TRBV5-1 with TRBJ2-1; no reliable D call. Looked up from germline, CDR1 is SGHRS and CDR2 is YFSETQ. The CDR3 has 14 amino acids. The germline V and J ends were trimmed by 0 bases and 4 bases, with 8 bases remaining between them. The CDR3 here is CASSLAEEYNEQFF. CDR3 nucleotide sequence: TGCGCCAGCAGCTTGGCTGAGGAGTACAATGAGCAGTTCTTC.

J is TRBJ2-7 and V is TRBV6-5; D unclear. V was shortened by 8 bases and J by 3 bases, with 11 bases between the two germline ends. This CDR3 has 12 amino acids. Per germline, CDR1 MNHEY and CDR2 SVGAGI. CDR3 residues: CASRASHYEQYF. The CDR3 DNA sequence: TGTGCCAGCCGGGCATCTCACTACGAGCAGTACTTC.

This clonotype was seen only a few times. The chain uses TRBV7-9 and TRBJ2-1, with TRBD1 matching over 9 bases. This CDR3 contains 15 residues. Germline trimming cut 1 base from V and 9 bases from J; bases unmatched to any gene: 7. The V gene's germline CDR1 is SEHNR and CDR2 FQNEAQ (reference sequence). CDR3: CASSLEPGQGPEQFF. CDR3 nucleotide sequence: TGTGCCAGCAGCTTAGAGCCGGGACAGGGACCTGAGCAGTTCTTC.

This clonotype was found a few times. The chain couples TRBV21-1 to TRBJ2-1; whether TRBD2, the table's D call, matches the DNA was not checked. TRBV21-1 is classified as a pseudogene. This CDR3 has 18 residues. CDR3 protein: CASSKAGSGEPRYNEQFF. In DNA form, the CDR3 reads TGTGCCAGCAGCAAAGCGGGTAGCGGGGAGCCCCGCTACAATGAGCAGTTCTTC.

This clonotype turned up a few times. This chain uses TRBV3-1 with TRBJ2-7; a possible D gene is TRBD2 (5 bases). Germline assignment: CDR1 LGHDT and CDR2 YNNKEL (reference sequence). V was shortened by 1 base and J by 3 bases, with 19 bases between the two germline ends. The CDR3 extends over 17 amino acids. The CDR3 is CASSQAARLAAFYEQYF. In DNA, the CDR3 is TGTGCCAGCAGCCAAGCAGCACGGCTAGCAGCCTTCTACGAGCAGTACTTC.

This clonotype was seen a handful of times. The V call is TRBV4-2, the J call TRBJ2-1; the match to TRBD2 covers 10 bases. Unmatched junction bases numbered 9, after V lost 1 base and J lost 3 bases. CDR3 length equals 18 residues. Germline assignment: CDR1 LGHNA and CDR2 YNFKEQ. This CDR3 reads CASSQGLAGARVYNEQFF. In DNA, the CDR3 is TGTGCCAGCAGCCAAGGGCTAGCGGGGGCCCGGGTCTACAATGAGCAGTTCTTC.

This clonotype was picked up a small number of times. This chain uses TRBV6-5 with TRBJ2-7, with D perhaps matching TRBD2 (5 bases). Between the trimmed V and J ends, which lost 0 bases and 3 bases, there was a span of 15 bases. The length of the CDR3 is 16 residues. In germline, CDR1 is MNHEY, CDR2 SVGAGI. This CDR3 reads CASSYSRGSAFYEQYF. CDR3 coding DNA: TGTGCCAGCAGTTACTCGAGAGGGTCCGCCTTCTACGAGCAGTACTTC.

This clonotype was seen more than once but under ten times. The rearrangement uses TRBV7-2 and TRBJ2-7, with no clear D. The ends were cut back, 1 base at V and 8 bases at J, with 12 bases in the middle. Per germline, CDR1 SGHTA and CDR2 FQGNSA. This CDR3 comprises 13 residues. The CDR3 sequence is CASSLEGQYQQYF. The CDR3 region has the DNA TGTGCCAGCAGCTTAGAAGGCCAGTACCAGCAGTACTTC.

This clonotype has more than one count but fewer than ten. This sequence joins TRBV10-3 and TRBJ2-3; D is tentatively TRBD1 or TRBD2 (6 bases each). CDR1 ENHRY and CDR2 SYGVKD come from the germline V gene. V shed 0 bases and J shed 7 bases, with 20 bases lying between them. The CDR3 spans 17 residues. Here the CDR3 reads CAISESSLPGGANTQYF. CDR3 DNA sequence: TGTGCCATCAGTGAGTCGTCGTTGCCCGGGGGCGCGAATACGCAGTATTTT.

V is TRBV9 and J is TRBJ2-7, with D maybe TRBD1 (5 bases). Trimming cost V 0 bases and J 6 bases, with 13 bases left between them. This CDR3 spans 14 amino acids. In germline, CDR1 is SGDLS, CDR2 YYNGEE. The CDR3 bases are TGTGCCAGCAGCGTAGGTTCTGCAGGGATCGAGCAGTACTTC. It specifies CASSVGSAGIEQYF.

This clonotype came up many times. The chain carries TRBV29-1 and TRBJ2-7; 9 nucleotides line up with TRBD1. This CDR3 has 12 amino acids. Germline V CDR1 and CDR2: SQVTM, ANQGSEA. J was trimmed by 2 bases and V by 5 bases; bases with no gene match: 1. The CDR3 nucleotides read TGCAGCGTTCGGACAGGGGCCTACGAGCAGTACTTC. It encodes CSVRTGAYEQYF.